A single sample is the source of the 25 T cell receptor beta chains below, sequenced in a study of response to subunit inactivated influenza vaccine. TCRdb passed the RT-PCR reads through MiXCR, listing each CDR3 protein once. The table records approximately 730,000 distinct CDR3 sequences, approximately 15% of them present only once. The material sequenced was PBMCs from blood, taken around 14 days before vaccination. These receptors all come from a man in his fifties or sixties who received an inactivated influenza vaccine.

The chain recombines TRBV28 with TRBJ2-1; TRBD2 matches 11 bases. Trimming took 5 bases from V and 10 from J; bases not matched to a gene: 7. The CDR3 totals 14 residues. Germline loops: CDR1 MDHEN, CDR2 SYDVKM. The CDR3 DNA reads TGTGCCAGCAGTCTTAGCGGGAGGGCCGGGGAGCAGTTCTTC. Its translation: CASSLSGRAGEQFF.

This clonotype has more than one count but fewer than ten. The J gene is TRBJ1-2, the V gene TRBV12-3 or TRBV12-4, with D possibly being TRBD1 (6 bases). The CDR3 has 14 amino acids. V dropped 5 bases and J dropped 4 bases, with 14 bases sitting between them. CDR3 in amino acids: CASSTTGLGYGYTF. Here the CDR3 DNA reads TGTGCCAGCAGTACGACAGGCTTGGGCTATGGCTACACCTTC.

Only a few counts were recorded for this clonotype. The chain has TRBV14 and TRBJ1-1; weak D call: TRBD1 (5 bases). V gave up 0 bases and J gave up 0 bases, with 17 bases separating them. The V gene's germline CDR1 is SGHDN and CDR2 FVKESK. The CDR3 sequence is 18 residues long. The CDR3: CASSQDRPGAGLNTEAFF. CDR3 DNA: TGTGCCAGCAGCCAAGATAGGCCTGGGGCAGGATTGAACACTGAAGCTTTCTTT.

About this clonotype: One end of the junction is discordant with germline, which a read error may explain. The rearrangement joins TRBV20-1 to TRBJ2-7; tentative D call: TRBD1 (6 bases). CDR3 size: 13 residues. The germline CDR1 and CDR2 sequences are DFQATT and SNEGSKA (reference sequence). This CDR3 is CSAAGTLSYEQYF. The DNA of the CDR3 is TGCAGTGCTGCCGGGACACTTTCCTACGAGCAGTATTTC.

This chain links TRBV20-1 with TRBJ2-7; 8 nucleotides align to TRBD2. CDR1 is DFQATT, CDR2 SNEGSKA, per germline (reference sequence). The V gene end was trimmed by 7 bases and the J gene end by 2 bases; junction bases not matched to a gene: 4. CDR3 size: 12 residues. The CDR3 nucleotides read TGCAGTGTCGGGAGGGCGCCCTACGAGCAGTACTTC. Protein sequence: CSVGRAPYEQYF.

This clonotype was counted only a few times. The chain joins TRBV7-2 to TRBJ2-1; no reliable D call. V dropped 5 bases and J dropped 5 bases, with 7 bases sitting between them. This CDR3 region has 12 residues. The germline V gene has CDR1 SGHTA and CDR2 FQGNSA. The CDR3 sequence: CASSTANNEQFF. The CDR3 DNA sequence: TGTGCCAGCAGCACGGCTAACAATGAGCAGTTCTTC.

This clonotype showed up just a few times. V usage is TRBV20-1 and J usage is TRBJ2-7; 10 bases agree with TRBD1. The CDR3 totals 14 residues. CDR1 is DFQATT, CDR2 SNEGSKA, per germline (reference sequence). Trimming at V came to 5 bases and at J to 6 bases, leaving 10 bases not matched to a gene. In nucleotides, the CDR3 is TGCAGTGCTTCTCGACAGGGGGCCGGGAGCGAGCAGTACTTC. Residues: CSASRQGAGSEQYF.

This clonotype was seen many times. V gene TRBV6-1 combines with J gene TRBJ2-3, with D possibly TRBD1 on 6 matching bases. Germline V gene lookup returns CDR1 MNHNS and CDR2 SASEGT. V shed 6 bases and J shed 0 bases, with 19 bases lying between them. This CDR3 spans 17 amino acids. The CDR3 is CASSRTITGFSTDTQYF. In nucleotides, the CDR3 is TGTGCCAGCAGCCGAACCATAACAGGGTTTAGCACAGATACGCAGTATTTT.

This clonotype has a handful of counts. The V and J genes are TRBV20-1 and TRBJ2-4; 8 bases agree with TRBD2. Per germline, CDR1 DFQATT and CDR2 SNEGSKA (reference sequence). The J segment lost 3 bases and the V segment lost 3 bases, leaving 1 base of the junction unmatched. This CDR3 region has 13 residues. CDR3 DNA: TGCAGTGCTAGGCTAGCGGGCAAAAACATTCAGTACTTC. This gives the protein CSARLAGKNIQYF.

This clonotype was seen a handful of times. J is TRBJ2-5 and V is TRBV28; the match to TRBD2 covers 9 bases. With V trimmed by 4 bases and J by 5 bases, 5 bases remained unmatched. CDR3 length: 14 amino acids. CDR1 and CDR2 from the germline V gene are MDHEN and SYDVKM. In DNA form, the CDR3 reads TGTGCCAGCAGTTGGCGGGAGGGTGGGGAGACCCAGTACTTC. As protein: CASSWREGGETQYF.

This clonotype occurred a few times. The J gene is TRBJ2-4, the V gene TRBV7-2; 8 bases map to TRBD1. Germline lookup yields CDR1 SGHTA and CDR2 FQGNSA. This CDR3 has 15 residues. J gave up 5 bases and V 5 bases, and 8 bases lay outside the gene matches. The CDR3 DNA reads TGTGCCAGCAGCGCCGACAGGGGAGAACAAAACATTCAGTACTTC. Translation gives CASSADRGEQNIQYF.

This clonotype was found many times. The rearrangement joins TRBV12-3 or TRBV12-4 to TRBJ2-2, with 7 bases identical to TRBD1. This CDR3 comprises 15 residues. With 6 bases clipped from V and 2 bases from J, the junction kept 6 bases outside the gene matches. The CDR3 region is CASRPGQVNTGELFF. The CDR3 DNA sequence: TGTGCCAGCAGGCCCGGACAGGTTAACACCGGGGAGCTGTTTTTT.

The chain joins TRBV5-1 to TRBJ2-5, with TRBD2 matching over 8 bases. The V and J ends lost 5 bases and 1 base, in that order; junction bases with no gene match: 7. Germline V gene data show CDR1 as SGHRS and CDR2 as YFSETQ. CDR3 size: 15 residues. CDR3 in amino acids: CASRISGTFQETQYF. CDR3 DNA: TGCGCCAGCAGAATTAGCGGGACTTTCCAAGAGACCCAGTACTTC.

The genes are TRBV5-1 and TRBJ2-3; the D gene is possibly TRBD1 (6 bases). The germline CDR1 and CDR2 sequences are SGHRS and YFSETQ. Deletions cut 3 bases from V and 4 bases from J, with 9 bases between. The CDR3 totals 13 residues. Written as DNA, the CDR3 is TGCGCCAGCAGCTCCACAGGGTCAGATACGCAGTATTTT. It is translated as CASSSTGSDTQYF.

This clonotype has just a few counts. The V and J genes are TRBV18 and TRBJ2-7; 7 positions match TRBD1. This CDR3 contains 14 residues. The germline gives CDR1 KGHSH, CDR2 LQKENI. Unmatched junction bases numbered 8, after V lost 6 bases and J lost 3 bases. Here the CDR3 DNA reads TGTGCCAGCTCCCTCCACCAGGGGGTCTACGAGCAGTACTTC. Its translation: CASSLHQGVYEQYF.

At least ten counts were recorded for this clonotype. The rearrangement joins TRBV29-1 to TRBJ2-3; 7 nucleotides line up with TRBD1. The CDR3 contains 14 residues. Germline values: CDR1 SQVTM, CDR2 ANQGSEA. With 4 bases clipped from V and 2 bases from J, the junction kept 6 bases outside the gene matches. The CDR3 sequence is CSVARGRFTDTQYF. The CDR3 DNA reads as TGCAGCGTTGCTAGGGGGCGGTTCACAGATACGCAGTATTTT.

The chain carries TRBV5-5 and TRBJ2-7, with D perhaps TRBD2 (6 bases). This CDR3 contains 17 residues. The V and J ends lost 0 bases and 2 bases respectively, with 18 bases between them. CDR1 SGHKS and CDR2 YYEKEE come from the germline V gene (reference sequence). CDR3 protein: CASSLDFSGTVPYEQYF. In nucleotides, the CDR3 is TGTGCCAGCAGCTTGGACTTCTCCGGGACTGTCCCCTACGAGCAGTACTTC.

This clonotype was seen a handful of times. The rearrangement links TRBV4-2 to TRBJ2-7, with 10 bases lining up with TRBD1. V was pared by 1 base and J by 3 bases, with 9 bases of the junction left unmatched. The CDR3 extends over 17 amino acids. Germline values: CDR1 LGHNA, CDR2 YNFKEQ. CDR3 loop: CASSQGRPGQGFYEQYF. The CDR3 DNA reads TGTGCCAGCAGCCAAGGCCGGCCGGGACAGGGGTTCTACGAGCAGTACTTC.

This clonotype was counted between two and nine times. The genes are TRBV30 and TRBJ2-2; 11 bases line up with TRBD1. V shed 2 bases and J 5 bases; nucleotides not matched to a gene: 4. CDR1 is GTSNPN and CDR2 is SVGIG in the germline V gene (reference sequence). The CDR3 length is 15 residues. As DNA, the CDR3 is TGTGCCTGGAGTTCCGGGACAGGGGGTACCGGGGAGCTGTTTTTT. The encoded protein is CAWSSGTGGTGELFF.

This clonotype was seen repeatedly, ten times or more. The V and J genes are TRBV29-1 and TRBJ2-5; TRBD1 agrees at 8 bases. The germline V gene encodes CDR1 SQVTM and CDR2 ANQGSEA. This CDR3 comprises 14 residues. V lost 6 bases and J lost 10; bases outside the gene matches: 16. Written as DNA, the CDR3 is TGCAGCGTAAGGGACAGGAGGGAATTCATCGGCCAGTACTTC. It translates to CSVRDRREFIGQYF.

The table lists this clonotype with a few counts. This chain uses TRBV5-1 with TRBJ1-2; a possible D gene is TRBD1 (6 bases). The ends were cut back, 3 bases at V and 3 bases at J, with 15 bases in the middle. The CDR3 length is 15 residues. The germline V gene has CDR1 SGHRS and CDR2 YFSETQ. Here the CDR3 reads CASSWGAEGHYGYTF. The CDR3 coding sequence is TGCGCCAGCAGCTGGGGGGCTGAGGGGCACTATGGCTACACCTTC.

This clonotype has a handful of counts. This CDR3 is CSAAGGRNEQYF. CDR3 DNA sequence: TGCAGTGCTGCAGGGGGCAGGAACGAGCAGTACTTC. V is TRBV20-1 and J is TRBJ2-7, with 8 bases fitting TRBD1. Germline lookup yields CDR1 DFQATT and CDR2 SNEGSKA (reference sequence). V was pared by 5 bases and J by 5 bases, with 5 bases of the junction left unmatched. This CDR3 comprises 12 residues.

This clonotype has a handful of counts. This chain joins TRBV7-9 and TRBJ2-2; D is unclear. The length of the CDR3 is 16 residues. Trimming pared 1 base from V and 0 bases from J, leaving 9 bases between. Germline loops: CDR1 SEHNR, CDR2 FQNEAQ (reference sequence). The chain's CDR3 is CASSLVVGSNTGELFF. In nucleotides, the CDR3 is TGTGCCAGCAGCTTAGTTGTCGGATCGAACACCGGGGAGCTGTTTTTT.

V and J are TRBV20-1 and TRBJ2-7; TRBD1 agrees at 7 bases. V shed 3 bases and J 2 bases; nucleotides not matched to a gene: 7. Per germline, CDR1 DFQATT and CDR2 SNEGSKA (reference sequence). This CDR3 is built from 14 residues. The CDR3 here is CSARRPGTAYEQYF. The CDR3 DNA reads as TGCAGTGCTAGGAGACCCGGGACAGCCTACGAGCAGTACTTC.

This clonotype was recorded at least ten times. The chain links TRBV20-1 to TRBJ1-5, with TRBD1 as a possible D gene (5 bases). Trimming pared 3 bases from V and 7 bases from J, leaving 22 bases between. The CDR3 extends over 16 amino acids. Germline loops: CDR1 DFQATT, CDR2 SNEGSKA (reference sequence). CDR3 residues: CSASPHSGTRNQPQHF. CDR3 sequence (DNA): TGCAGTGCTAGCCCTCACTCCGGGACTCGTAACCAGCCCCAGCATTTT.